These 15 T cell receptor beta chains originate from one sample sequenced in a study of beta chain features in type 1 diabetes. What was sequenced were expressed TCRB transcripts, since all of the isolated RNA had been reverse transcribed. Clones were read by immunoSEQ multiplex PCR, and TCRdb kept only the in-frame ones, dropping some. Among some 150,000 clones, roughly 48% were seen once, and the ten largest hold 0.35% to 0.45%. Sequencing was carried out using Tregs from blood. The receptors stem from a man between 18 and 29 years old in good health.

The sample holds a few counts of this clone. The gene calls are TRBV9 and TRBJ2-1; 9 nucleotides agree with TRBD2. From germline, CDR1 is SGDLS and CDR2 YYNGEE. V was pared by 0 bases and J by 8 bases, with 6 bases of the junction left unmatched. The CDR3 is made up of 15 amino acids. CDR3 DNA: TGTGCCAGCAGCGTAGCGGCGGGAGGGCCCTATGAGCAGTTCTTC. This codes for CASSVAAGGPYEQFF.

Only a few counts were recorded for this clone. The V and J genes are TRBV4-2 and TRBJ2-7; 7 nucleotides agree with TRBD2. This CDR3 comprises 14 residues. The germline CDR1 and CDR2 sequences are LGHNA and YNFKEQ. Losses at the gene ends were 4 bases for V and 1 base for J; bases not matched to a gene: 4. CDR3 residues: CASSPREESYEQYF. The CDR3 bases are TGTGCCAGCAGCCCCCGGGAGGAATCCTACGAGCAGTACTTC.

V usage is TRBV10-3 and J usage is TRBJ1-1; tentative D call: TRBD1 (5 bases). The CDR3 has 14 amino acids. The germline CDR1 and CDR2 sequences are ENHRY and SYGVKD. V dropped 2 bases and J dropped 1 base, with 8 bases sitting between them. CDR3 sequence (DNA): TGTGCCATCAGTGAGGGACAAGCGAACACTGAAGCTTTCTTT. As protein: CAISEGQANTEAFF.

CDR3 sequence (DNA): TGTGCCAGCAGTCTCGGACAGGGAGGTTATCAGCCCCAGCATTTT. It codes for CASSLGQGGYQPQHF. The V and J genes are TRBV2 and TRBJ1-5; 8 nucleotides line up with TRBD1. The V gene's germline CDR1 is SNHLY and CDR2 FYNNEI. CDR3 length: 15 amino acids. Trimming cost V 5 bases and J 5 bases; bases outside gene matches: 8.

The chain has TRBV18 and TRBJ2-7, with 7 bases matching TRBD2. The CDR3 spans 14 residues. Trimming removed 3 bases from V and 2 bases from J; junction bases left unmatched: 4. The germline gives CDR1 KGHSH, CDR2 LQKENI. The CDR3 protein is CASSPRSGTYEQYF. In nucleotides, the CDR3 is TGTGCCAGCTCACCTAGGAGCGGGACCTACGAGCAGTACTTC.

The V gene is TRBV5-1, the J gene TRBJ1-5, with TRBD1 matching over 7 bases. The CDR3 is 13 amino acids. Germline CDR1 is SGHRS and CDR2 is YFSETQ. Trimming at V came to 3 bases and at J to 7 bases, leaving 4 bases not matched to a gene. CDR3 sequence reads: CASSWDSGQPQHF. The CDR3 DNA sequence: TGCGCCAGCAGCTGGGACAGCGGGCAGCCCCAGCATTTT.

The chain recombines TRBV7-8 with TRBJ1-2, with a possible D match to TRBD1 (5 bases). CDR1 and CDR2 (germline): SGHVS, FQNEAQ. This CDR3 has 16 residues. Trimming took off 0 bases at V and 0 bases at J, with 11 bases between the two ends. The CDR3: CASSLAGTGANYGYTF. As DNA, the CDR3 is TGTGCCAGCAGCTTAGCCGGCACAGGAGCTAACTATGGCTACACCTTC.

This clone was picked up one time. The sample carries other DNA sequences with the same CDR3. The chain uses TRBV29-1 and TRBJ2-7, with 11 bases lining up with TRBD2. CDR3 size: 13 residues. In germline, CDR1 is SQVTM, CDR2 ANQGSEA. The trim removed 4 bases at V and 4 bases at J, leaving 3 bases unmatched. Here the CDR3 DNA reads TGCAGCGTTGGAACTAGCGGGGGTTACGAGCAGTACTTC. This sequence encodes CSVGTSGGYEQYF.

This clone turned up a few times. The chain employs TRBV7-3 and TRBJ2-3, with D tentatively TRBD1 (6 bases). The CDR3 is 15 residues long. V was pared by 4 bases and J by 3 bases, with 14 bases between. From germline, CDR1 is SGHTA and CDR2 FQGTGA. The CDR3: CASSSRGMGTDTQYF. As DNA, the CDR3 is TGTGCCAGCAGCTCCAGGGGAATGGGGACAGATACGCAGTATTTT.

The sample holds many counts of this clone. In DNA form, the CDR3 reads TGCGCCAGCAGCTGGACTAGCGGGAGGGGAGATACGCAGTATTTT. Its protein is CASSWTSGRGDTQYF. The chain uses TRBV4-3 and TRBJ2-3; TRBD2 aligns across 15 bases. The length of the CDR3 is 15 residues. V shed 5 bases and J 5 bases; nucleotides not matched to a gene: 2. The germline CDR1 and CDR2 sequences are LGHNA and YSLEER.

V is TRBV9 and J is TRBJ2-1; D is perhaps TRBD1 (5 bases). The CDR3 length is 16 residues. Trimming pared 4 bases from V and 6 bases from J, leaving 20 bases between. The germline V gene encodes CDR1 SGDLS and CDR2 YYNGEE. The DNA for the CDR3 is TGTGCCAGCAGCACGCGTCACAGGAGTTTAGTCAATGAGCAGTTCTTC. Amino acids: CASSTRHRSLVNEQFF.

The chain carries TRBV28 and TRBJ2-7, with 8 positions matching TRBD2. This CDR3 contains 16 residues. The germline gives CDR1 MDHEN, CDR2 SYDVKM. V shed 6 bases, J shed 5 bases, and the junction held 15 bases outside the gene matches. CDR3 in DNA: TGTGCCAGCAGCCCCGCAGGGAGCGGGAGAAGCCACGAGCAGTACTTC. Its protein product is CASSPAGSGRSHEQYF.

V usage is TRBV7-9 and J usage is TRBJ2-2; 7 bases align to TRBD1. The CDR3 extends over 16 amino acids. The ends lost 3 bases at V and 5 bases at J; junction bases unmatched: 9. Germline V gives CDR1 SEHNR, CDR2 FQNEAQ (reference sequence). For the CDR3, the DNA is TGTGCCAGCAGCTTGCACAGGGGCCGGAGGACCGGGGAGCTGTTTTTT. Amino acid sequence: CASSLHRGRRTGELFF.

The V gene is TRBV16, the J gene TRBJ2-5; D gene uncertain. Germline lookup yields CDR1 KGHSY and CDR2 FQNENV. The V end lost 1 base, the J end lost 2 bases, and 11 bases lay between the germline ends. The CDR3 totals 15 residues. The CDR3 DNA follows: TGTGCCAGCAGCCAATTGGCCACAGCTCAAGAGACCCAGTACTTC. Translated: CASSQLATAQETQYF.

The chain couples TRBV5-1 to TRBJ2-7; TRBD2 agrees at 10 bases. CDR3 length: 15 amino acids. J lost 3 bases, V lost 4 bases, and 7 bases had no gene match. Germline V lookup: CDR1 SGHRS, CDR2 YFSETQ. As DNA, the CDR3 is TGCGCCAGCAGCACAAGCGGGAGGGCCATCTACGAGCAGTACTTC. Amino acids: CASSTSGRAIYEQYF.